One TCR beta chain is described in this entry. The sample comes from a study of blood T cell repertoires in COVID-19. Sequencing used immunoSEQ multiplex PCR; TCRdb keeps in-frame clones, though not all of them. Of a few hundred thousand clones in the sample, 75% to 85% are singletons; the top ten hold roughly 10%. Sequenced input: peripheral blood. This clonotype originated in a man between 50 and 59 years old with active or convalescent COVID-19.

CDR3: CASSSRQEGVHNYGYTF. CDR3 bases: TGTGCCAGCAGTTCGCGACAAGAGGGCGTGCATAACTATGGCTACACCTTC. This chain links TRBV28 with TRBJ1-2, with unresolved D. Germline values: CDR1 MDHEN, CDR2 SYDVKM. The CDR3 sequence is 17 residues long. Trimming took 4 bases from V and 1 from J, leaving 19 bases between them.